Included here is one TCR beta chain sequence, with context. This sample is drawn from a study of T cell changes during pregnancy in multiple sclerosis. The CDR3 is 12 amino acids. Germline V CDR1 and CDR2: SGHKS, YYEKEE (reference sequence). The V gene lost 1 base and the J gene lost 12 bases, with 11 bases spanning the gap. Produced via immunoSEQ multiplex PCR; TCRdb's table is partial and in-frame only. Of 90,000 to 95,000 clones listed, 90% to 95% were seen once; the top ten hold roughly 4%. The receptor comes from a female donor with multiple sclerosis, enrolled in a pregnancy study. Sequencing used peripheral blood, obtained in the first trimester of pregnancy. The rearrangement links TRBV5-5 to TRBJ1-3; no definite D call. CDR3 protein: CASSLLGSVIYF. The CDR3 bases are TGTGCCAGCAGCTTGCTCGGGTCCGTCATATATTTT.